One and the same sample provided the 26 T cell receptor beta chains below, sequenced in a study of cytomegalovirus exposure and HLA in healthy donors. Clones were read by immunoSEQ multiplex PCR, and TCRdb kept only the in-frame ones, dropping some. This table holds about 140,000 clones, 70% to 85% found once. The sequenced sample was PBMCs. The receptors were gathered from a man aged 25 to 40 in good health and CMV-seropositive.

J is TRBJ2-5 and V is TRBV2, with TRBD1 identical over 7 bases. CDR3 length: 14 residues. With V trimmed by 2 bases and J by 2 bases, 2 bases remained unmatched. CDR1 SNHLY and CDR2 FYNNEI come from the germline V gene. The CDR3 sequence: CASSERTGQETQYF. The CDR3 DNA sequence: TGTGCCAGCAGTGAAAGGACAGGTCAAGAGACCCAGTACTTC.

This clone was counted a few times. This chain connects TRBV4-3 to TRBJ2-3; 12 nucleotides agree with TRBD2. With V trimmed by 1 base and J by 5 bases, 4 bases remained unmatched. This CDR3 region has 16 residues. Germline V gene lookup returns CDR1 LGHNA and CDR2 YSLEER. CDR3 amino acids: CASSQGLAGGIDTQYF. In DNA, the CDR3 is TGCGCCAGCAGCCAAGGCCTAGCGGGGGGGATAGATACGCAGTATTTT.

The rearrangement uses TRBV5-1 and TRBJ1-2; tentative D call: TRBD1 (6 bases). V was cut by 0 bases and J by 5 bases, with 14 bases left in between. The germline CDR1 and CDR2 sequences are SGHRS and YFSETQ. The CDR3 is 15 residues long. CDR3 region: CASSLGDTDGYGYTF. Written as DNA, the CDR3 is TGCGCCAGCAGCTTGGGGGACACCGACGGGTATGGCTACACCTTC.

The chain links TRBV27 to TRBJ2-3; tentative D call: TRBD1 (5 bases). Trimming stripped 4 bases from V and 6 bases from J, with 11 bases between. This CDR3 spans 13 amino acids. Germline lookup yields CDR1 MNHEY and CDR2 SMNVEV (reference sequence). The CDR3 DNA follows: TGTGCCAGCAGTTGGGGCCCAGCCGATACGCAGTATTTT. Protein: CASSWGPADTQYF.

The J gene is TRBJ2-6, the V gene TRBV19; the D is unclear. The germline CDR1 and CDR2 sequences are LNHDA and SQIVND (reference sequence). V gave up 2 bases and J gave up 0 bases, with 2 bases separating them. The CDR3 sequence is 14 residues long. The CDR3 here is CASSILSGANVLTF. For the CDR3, the DNA is TGTGCCAGTAGTATACTCTCTGGGGCCAACGTCCTGACTTTC.

This chain connects TRBV25-1 to TRBJ1-1; no firm D call. Germline CDR1 and CDR2: MGHDK and SYGVNS. The length of the CDR3 is 14 residues. Trimming took 3 bases from V and 4 from J, leaving 12 bases between them. The CDR3 sequence: CASSDEGWGTEAFF. The CDR3 DNA follows: TGTGCCAGCAGTGATGAGGGATGGGGCACTGAAGCTTTCTTT. The variable domain in full, with the rest retrieved from reference TRBV25-1 and TRBJ1-1, is EADIYQTPRYLVIGTGKKITLECSQTMGHDKMYWYQQDPGMELHLIHYSYGVNSTEKGDLSSESTVSRIRTEHFPLTLESARPSHTSQYLCASSDEGWGTEAFFGQGTRLTVV.

The chain joins TRBV19 to TRBJ1-2, with D hard to call. The CDR3 is made up of 15 amino acids. The V end was cut by 5 bases, the J end by 1 base, with 14 bases between. Germline-derived CDR1 and CDR2 are LNHDA and SQIVND (reference sequence). The CDR3 DNA follows: TGTGCCAGTAGTTCGAGACCTAGCCTTAACTATGGCTACACCTTC. The encoded protein is CASSSRPSLNYGYTF.

The V gene is TRBV15, the J gene TRBJ2-3, with 10 nucleotides matching TRBD2. CDR1 and CDR2 from the germline V gene are LNHNV and YYDKDF (reference sequence). This CDR3 has 16 residues. The junction had 10 bases not matched to a gene; V was cut back by 5 bases and J by 5 bases. In nucleotides, the CDR3 is TGTGCCACCAGCGCAGGAATAGCGGGGGGCGGAGATACGCAGTATTTT. Amino acids: CATSAGIAGGGDTQYF.

The J gene is TRBJ2-7, the V gene TRBV21-1; the DNA was not used to check the table's D call, TRBD2. TRBV21-1 is classified as a pseudogene. The CDR3 has 18 residues. CDR3 sequence reads: CASSKAQKQAGNSYEQYF. The CDR3 DNA is TGTGCCAGCAGCAAAGCCCAAAAACAAGCGGGGAACTCCTACGAGCAGTACTTC.

This clone has a count of ten or more. J is TRBJ1-1 and V is TRBV4-1; 7 nucleotides line up with TRBD1. Per the germline V gene, CDR1 is MGHRA and CDR2 is YSYEKL. Trimming at V came to 4 bases and at J to 9 bases, leaving 11 bases not matched to a gene. The CDR3 totals 14 residues. CDR3 region: CASSLGQAADKAFF. The DNA of the CDR3 is TGCGCCAGCAGCCTTGGACAGGCCGCGGATAAAGCTTTCTTT.

The chain couples TRBV2 to TRBJ1-1; TRBD1 matches 9 bases. The CDR3 is made up of 14 amino acids. With 4 bases clipped from V and 8 bases from J, the junction kept 8 bases outside the gene matches. CDR1 is SNHLY and CDR2 is FYNNEI in the germline V gene. CDR3 sequence reads: CASSAGTGILEAFF. The CDR3 DNA follows: TGTGCCAGCAGTGCCGGGACAGGGATTCTGGAAGCTTTCTTT. The entire variable domain, with the rest obtained from reference TRBV2 and TRBJ1-1, is as follows: EPEVTQTPSHQVTQMGQEVILRCVPISNHLYFYWYRQILGQKVEFLVSFYNNEISEKSEIFDDQFSVERPDGSNFTLKIRSTKLEDSAMYFCASSAGTGILEAFFGQGTRLTVV.

This rearrangement joins TRBV14 to TRBJ2-7, with no clear D. Germline values: CDR1 SGHDN, CDR2 FVKESK. CDR3 length equals 12 residues. V was shortened by 3 bases and J by 2 bases, with 5 bases between the two germline ends. DNA of the CDR3: TGTGCCAGCAGCCAGGCGGCCTACGAGCAGTACTTC. This translates into CASSQAAYEQYF.

The CDR3 sequence: CASSVADRDRDYYGYTF. DNA of the CDR3: TGTGCCAGCAGCGTAGCCGACCGGGACAGGGACTACTATGGCTACACCTTC. The chain employs TRBV9 and TRBJ1-2, with 9 positions matching TRBD1. The CDR3 loop spans 17 amino acids. With V trimmed by 0 bases and J by 3 bases, 9 bases remained unmatched. Germline-derived CDR1 and CDR2 are SGDLS and YYNGEE.

The V and J genes are TRBV7-9 and TRBJ2-3, with TRBD1 matching over 7 bases. Germline lookup yields CDR1 SEHNR and CDR2 FQNEAQ (reference sequence). The CDR3 length is 15 residues. V was pared by 5 bases and J by 0 bases, with 5 bases of the junction left unmatched. The CDR3 sequence is CASSRDSASTDTQYF. CDR3 nucleotides: TGTGCCAGCAGCCGGGACAGCGCTAGCACAGATACGCAGTATTTT.

The chain carries TRBV6-5 and TRBJ1-3; D uncertain. The CDR3 is made up of 15 amino acids. The V end was cut by 0 bases, the J end by 3 bases, with 9 bases between. Germline CDR1 reads MNHEY; CDR2 reads SVGAGI. The CDR3 is CASSYSLQFGNTIYF. CDR3 DNA: TGTGCCAGCAGTTACTCGCTACAGTTTGGAAACACCATATATTTT.

The V call is TRBV11-2, the J call TRBJ2-3, with 9 bases fitting TRBD2. This CDR3 region has 14 residues. V lost 3 bases and J lost 3; bases outside the gene matches: 1. CDR1 and CDR2 from the germline V gene are SGHAT and FQNNGV. CDR3 residues: CASSLGLATDTQYF. In DNA, the CDR3 is TGTGCCAGCAGCTTGGGACTAGCAACAGATACGCAGTATTTT.

The chain has TRBV9 and TRBJ2-4; a possible D gene is TRBD2 (6 bases). The germline gives CDR1 SGDLS, CDR2 YYNGEE. Trimming took 0 bases from V and 9 from J, leaving 10 bases between them. CDR3 length equals 13 residues. The CDR3 DNA is TGTGCCAGCAGCGTAGTGACTAGTGGCATTCAGTACTTC. This gives the protein CASSVVTSGIQYF.

A single count supports this clone. The chain employs TRBV9 and TRBJ1-2, with D perhaps matching TRBD1 (6 bases). V lost 3 bases and J 4 bases, leaving 22 bases between the germline ends. The CDR3 is 17 amino acids. Germline CDR1 SGDLS, CDR2 YYNGEE. The CDR3 bases are TGTGCCAGCAGCGACAACGAACAGGGCCAGGTATCCTATGGCTACACCTTC. This sequence encodes CASSDNEQGQVSYGYTF. Using reference TRBV9 and TRBJ1-2 for the parts outside the CDR3, the full variable domain is DSGVTQTPKHLITATGQRVTLRCSPRSGDLSVYWYQQSLDQGLQFLIQYYNGEERAKGNILERFSAQQFPDLHSELNLSSLELGDSALYFCASSDNEQGQVSYGYTFGSGTRLTVV.

The chain uses TRBV7-2 and TRBJ2-1; 9 positions agree with TRBD2. This CDR3 has 13 amino acids. The germline CDR1 and CDR2 sequences are SGHTA and FQGNSA. After removal of 5 bases from V and 15 bases from J, the junction contained 11 bases not matched to a gene. CDR3 bases: TGTGCCAGCAGCCGCCTCCTTAGCGGGGGTTGGTTCTTC. Its translation: CASSRLLSGGWFF.

The V and J genes are TRBV2 and TRBJ1-1, with a tentative D call TRBD1 (5 bases). The ends were cut back, 7 bases at V and 4 bases at J, with 13 bases in the middle. The CDR3 is made up of 13 amino acids. The germline V gene encodes CDR1 SNHLY and CDR2 FYNNEI. The CDR3 coding sequence is TGTGCCAGCAACCGGAAAGGGGCCACTGAAGCTTTCTTT. It translates to CASNRKGATEAFF.

The chain uses TRBV27 and TRBJ2-1; 8 positions agree with TRBD2. The CDR3 covers 15 residues. The V gene end was trimmed by 3 bases and the J gene end by 3 bases; junction bases not matched to a gene: 4. The germline CDR1 and CDR2 sequences are MNHEY and SMNVEV (reference sequence). CDR3 nucleotides: TGTGCCAGCAGTTTTTCGGGGGGGCTCTACAATGAGCAGTTCTTC. It encodes CASSFSGGLYNEQFF.

This clone was counted a few times. V and J are TRBV30 and TRBJ1-2, with D possibly matching TRBD1 (6 bases). There are 14 residues in the CDR3. V was pared by 0 bases and J by 6 bases, with 14 bases between. Germline V CDR1 and CDR2: GTSNPN, SVGIG (reference sequence). In nucleotides, the CDR3 is TGTGCCTGGAGTGTACAGGGTGATGGAAATGGCTACACCTTC. Amino acids: CAWSVQGDGNGYTF.

The V and J genes are TRBV2 and TRBJ2-1, with D maybe TRBD2 (7 bases). CDR1 and CDR2 from the germline V gene are SNHLY and FYNNEI. CDR3 length: 13 amino acids. V was clipped by 7 bases and J by 5 bases, with 12 bases between them. The DNA for the CDR3 is TGTGCCAGCAAGGGGGGGGGTAACAATGAGCAGTTCTTC. Protein: CASKGGGNNEQFF.

The chain joins TRBV10-3 to TRBJ1-2; 11 bases match TRBD1. The CDR3 is made up of 14 amino acids. V dropped 10 bases and J dropped 2; count of bases not matched to a gene: 6. Germline lookup yields CDR1 ENHRY and CDR2 SYGVKD. As DNA, the CDR3 is TGTGCCACTGAGGACAGGGGGCTGAACTATGGCTACACCTTC. Translation: CATEDRGLNYGYTF.

This clone was seen more than once but under ten times. The chain uses TRBV25-1 and TRBJ1-2; unclear D gene. CDR1 is MGHDK and CDR2 is SYGVNS in the germline V gene. The ends were cut back, 1 base at V and 0 bases at J, with 6 bases in the middle. The CDR3 extends over 14 amino acids. The CDR3 reads CASSELSANYGYTF. CDR3 nucleotides: TGTGCCAGCAGTGAATTAAGCGCTAACTATGGCTACACCTTC.

V usage is TRBV5-1 and J usage is TRBJ1-4, with 9 positions matching TRBD1. The junction had 3 bases not matched to a gene; V was cut back by 4 bases and J by 5 bases. From germline, CDR1 is SGHRS and CDR2 YFSETQ. The CDR3 is 14 amino acids. In nucleotides, the CDR3 is TGCGCCAGCAGCGGTGGGACAGGGAATGAAAAACTGTTTTTT. Its translation: CASSGGTGNEKLFF.